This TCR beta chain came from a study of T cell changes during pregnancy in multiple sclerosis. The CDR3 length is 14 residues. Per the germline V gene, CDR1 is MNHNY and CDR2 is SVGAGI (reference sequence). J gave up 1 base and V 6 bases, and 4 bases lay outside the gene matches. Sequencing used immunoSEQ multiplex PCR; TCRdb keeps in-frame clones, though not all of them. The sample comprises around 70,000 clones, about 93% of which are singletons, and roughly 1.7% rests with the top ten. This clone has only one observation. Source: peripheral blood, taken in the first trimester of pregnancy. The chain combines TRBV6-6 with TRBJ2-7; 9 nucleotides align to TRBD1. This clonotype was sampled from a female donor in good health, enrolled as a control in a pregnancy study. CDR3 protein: CASRSTGGSYEQYF. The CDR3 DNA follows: TGTGCCAGCAGATCGACAGGGGGATCCTACGAGCAGTACTTC.